The clone carrying this T cell receptor beta chain was detected only once. Trimming took 4 bases from V and 3 from J; bases not matched to a gene: 0. In germline, CDR1 is ENHRY, CDR2 SYGVKD. The CDR3 length is 13 residues. This sample is drawn from a study of blood T cell repertoires in COVID-19. Study background: COVID-19 samples from acute and convalescent phases originated in the United States, Italy and Spain. Sources were T cells, B-cell-depleted T cells, or PBMCs; the material itself was cDNA or gDNA.

Original handling: Counts of nucleated cells, estimated from reference gene primer amplification, were obtained. The method was immunoSEQ multiplex PCR; TCRdb's version includes in-frame clones alone and lacks a portion of them. Clone size and the V and J calls come from that table; the DNA yielded D and trimming. Seen here are roughly 97,000 clones, around 80% observed once, and the top ten hold around 7%. The receptor's source is a man between 65 and 85 years old with acute or convalescent COVID-19. The chain has TRBV10-3 and TRBJ1-2; 9 bases are shared with TRBD1. Specimen: peripheral blood. The DNA for the CDR3 is TGTGCCATCAGTGGGACAGGGGACTATGGCTACACCTTC. Encoded protein: CAISGTGDYGYTF.